This entry features one TCR beta chain sequence. This CDR3 spans 16 amino acids. From germline, CDR1 is MNHNY and CDR2 SVGAGI (reference sequence). V lost 2 bases and J lost 4; bases outside the gene matches: 5. The data stem from a study of control samples from healthy donors and cancer patients. Data came from immunoSEQ multiplex PCR; TCRdb stores just in-frame clones and leaves some out. The sample contains 150,000 to 200,000 clones, roughly 90% of which appear only once. The sequencing input was blood. This receptor was taken from a woman aged 25 to 39 in good health. The J gene is TRBJ2-1, the V gene TRBV6-6; 10 bases agree with TRBD1. CDR3 nucleotides: TGTGCCAGCAGTTACACAGGACAGGGGGAGTACAATGAGCAGTTCTTC. It encodes CASSYTGQGEYNEQFF.